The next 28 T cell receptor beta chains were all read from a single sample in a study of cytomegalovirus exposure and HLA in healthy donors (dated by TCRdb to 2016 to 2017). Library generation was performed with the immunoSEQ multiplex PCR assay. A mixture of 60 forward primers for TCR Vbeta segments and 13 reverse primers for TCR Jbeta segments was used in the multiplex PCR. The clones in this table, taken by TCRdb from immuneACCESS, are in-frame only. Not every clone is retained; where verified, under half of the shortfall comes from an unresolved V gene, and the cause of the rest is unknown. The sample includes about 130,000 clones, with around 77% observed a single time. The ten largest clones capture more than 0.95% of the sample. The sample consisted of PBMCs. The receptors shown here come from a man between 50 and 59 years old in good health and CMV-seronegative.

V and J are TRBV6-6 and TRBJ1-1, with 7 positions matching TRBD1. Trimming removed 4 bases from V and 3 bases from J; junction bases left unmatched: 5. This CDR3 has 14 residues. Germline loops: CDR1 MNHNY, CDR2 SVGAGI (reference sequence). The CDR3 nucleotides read TGTGCCAGCAGTTCCAGGGGGTCCGACACTGAAGCTTTCTTT. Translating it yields CASSSRGSDTEAFF.

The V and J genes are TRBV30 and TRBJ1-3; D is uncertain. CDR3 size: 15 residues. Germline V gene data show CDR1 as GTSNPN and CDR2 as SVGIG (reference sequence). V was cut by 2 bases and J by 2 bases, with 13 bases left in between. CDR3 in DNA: TGTGCCTGGAGTACGGGCAGCGGCCCTGGAAACACCATATATTTT. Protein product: CAWSTGSGPGNTIYF. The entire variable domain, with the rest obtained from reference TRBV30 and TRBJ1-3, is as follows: SQTIHQWPATLVQPVGSPLSLECTVEGTSNPNLYWYRQAAGRGLQLLFYSVGIGQISSEVPQNLSASRPQDRQFILSSKKLLLSDSGFYLCAWSTGSGPGNTIYFGEGSWLTVV.

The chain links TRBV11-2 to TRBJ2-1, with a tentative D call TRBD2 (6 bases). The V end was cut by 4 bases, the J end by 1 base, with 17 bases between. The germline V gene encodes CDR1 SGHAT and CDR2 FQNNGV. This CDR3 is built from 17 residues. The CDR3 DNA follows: TGTGCCAGCAGCTCCGCGGCCCTAGCGCGGTCCTACAATGAGCAGTTCTTC. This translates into CASSSAALARSYNEQFF. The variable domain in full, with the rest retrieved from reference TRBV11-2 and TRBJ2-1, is EAGVAQSPRYKIIEKRQSVAFWCNPISGHATLYWYQQILGQGPKLLIQFQNNGVVDDSQLPKDRFSAERLKGVDSTLKIQPAKLEDSAVYLCASSSAALARSYNEQFFGPGTRLTVL.

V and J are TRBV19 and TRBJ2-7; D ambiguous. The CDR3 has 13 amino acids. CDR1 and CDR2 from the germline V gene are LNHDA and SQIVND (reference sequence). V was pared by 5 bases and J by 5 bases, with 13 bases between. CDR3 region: CASSYQDIHEQYF. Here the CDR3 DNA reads TGTGCCAGTAGTTACCAGGATATCCACGAGCAGTACTTC.

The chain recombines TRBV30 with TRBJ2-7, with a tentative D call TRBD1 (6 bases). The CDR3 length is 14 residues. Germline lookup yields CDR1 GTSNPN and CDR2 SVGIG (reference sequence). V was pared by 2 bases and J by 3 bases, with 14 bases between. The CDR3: CAWSTGGRGYEQYF. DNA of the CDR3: TGTGCCTGGAGTACTGGGGGCAGGGGCTACGAGCAGTACTTC.

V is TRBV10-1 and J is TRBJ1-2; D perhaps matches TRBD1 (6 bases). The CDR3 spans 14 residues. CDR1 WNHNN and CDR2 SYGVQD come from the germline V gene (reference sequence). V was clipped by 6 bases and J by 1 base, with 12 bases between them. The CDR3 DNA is TGCGCCAGCAGGGAGGGACACCATAACTATGGCTACACCTTC. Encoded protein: CASREGHHNYGYTF.

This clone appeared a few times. The CDR3 nucleotides read TGTGCCAGCAGCCGCCGGGACAGGGAGTATGAGCAGTTCTTC. It is translated as CASSRRDREYEQFF. The chain uses TRBV5-4 and TRBJ2-1; 9 bases line up with TRBD1. CDR1 SGHNT and CDR2 YYREEE come from the germline V gene (reference sequence). V lost 4 bases to trimming and J lost 8 bases; unmatched junction nucleotides: 7. The CDR3 loop spans 14 amino acids.

This chain's CDR3 is CAWSVFGGTEAFF. The DNA of the CDR3 is TGTGCCTGGAGTGTATTCGGGGGCACTGAAGCTTTCTTT. The rearrangement uses TRBV30 and TRBJ1-1; D perhaps matches TRBD1 (5 bases). The V gene's germline CDR1 is GTSNPN and CDR2 SVGIG (reference sequence). The CDR3 is 13 residues long. V was shortened by 0 bases and J by 4 bases, with 9 bases between the two germline ends. Full variable domain (missing parts from reference TRBV30 and TRBJ1-1): SQTIHQWPATLVQPVGSPLSLECTVEGTSNPNLYWYRQAAGRGLQLLFYSVGIGQISSEVPQNLSASRPQDRQFILSSKKLLLSDSGFYLCAWSVFGGTEAFFGQGTRLTVV.

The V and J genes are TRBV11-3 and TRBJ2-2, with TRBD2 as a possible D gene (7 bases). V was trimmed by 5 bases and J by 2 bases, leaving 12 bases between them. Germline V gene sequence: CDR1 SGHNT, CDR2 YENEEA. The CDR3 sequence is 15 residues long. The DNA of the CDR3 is TGTGCCAGCAGCCCGGGGGGCGTTAACACCGGGGAGCTGTTTTTT. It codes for CASSPGGVNTGELFF.

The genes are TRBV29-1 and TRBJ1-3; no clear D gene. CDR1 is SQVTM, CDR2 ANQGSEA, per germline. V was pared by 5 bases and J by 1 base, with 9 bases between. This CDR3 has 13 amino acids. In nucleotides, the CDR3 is TGCAGCGTTTCCGATACTTCTGGAAACACCATATATTTT. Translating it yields CSVSDTSGNTIYF.

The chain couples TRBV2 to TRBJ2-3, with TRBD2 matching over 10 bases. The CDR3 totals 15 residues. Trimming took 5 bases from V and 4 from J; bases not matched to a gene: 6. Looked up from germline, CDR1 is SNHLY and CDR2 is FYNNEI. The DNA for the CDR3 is TGTGCCAGCAGTTTGTCCACTAGCGGGGCAGATACGCAGTATTTT. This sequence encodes CASSLSTSGADTQYF. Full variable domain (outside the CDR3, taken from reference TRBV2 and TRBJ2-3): EPEVTQTPSHQVTQMGQEVILRCVPISNHLYFYWYRQILGQKVEFLVSFYNNEISEKSEIFDDQFSVERPDGSNFTLKIRSTKLEDSAMYFCASSLSTSGADTQYFGPGTRLTVL.

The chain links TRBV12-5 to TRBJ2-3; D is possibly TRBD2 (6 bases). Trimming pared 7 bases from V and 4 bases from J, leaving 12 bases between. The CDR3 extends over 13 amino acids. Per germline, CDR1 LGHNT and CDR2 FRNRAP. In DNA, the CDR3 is TGTGCTAGTGTAGCTAGCGTGGCAGATACGCAGTATTTT. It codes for CASVASVADTQYF. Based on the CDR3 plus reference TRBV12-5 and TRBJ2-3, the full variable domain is DARVTQTPRHKVTEMGQEVTMRCQPILGHNTVFWYRQTMMQGLELLAYFRNRAPLDDSGMPKDRFSAEMPDATLATLKIQPSEPRDSAVYFCASVASVADTQYFGPGTRLTVL.

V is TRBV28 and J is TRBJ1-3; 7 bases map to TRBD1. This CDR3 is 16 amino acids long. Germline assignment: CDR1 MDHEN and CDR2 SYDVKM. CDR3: CGTRSGGQSSGNTIYF. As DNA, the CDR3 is TGTGGAACCCGGTCAGGGGGTCAGAGCTCTGGAAACACCATATATTTT.

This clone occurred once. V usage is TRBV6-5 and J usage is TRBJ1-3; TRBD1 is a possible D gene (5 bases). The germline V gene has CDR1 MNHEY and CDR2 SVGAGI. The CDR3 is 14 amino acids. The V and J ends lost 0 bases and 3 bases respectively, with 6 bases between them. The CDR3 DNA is TGTGCCAGCAGTTACTCAGGGGTTGGAAACACCATATATTTT. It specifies CASSYSGVGNTIYF.

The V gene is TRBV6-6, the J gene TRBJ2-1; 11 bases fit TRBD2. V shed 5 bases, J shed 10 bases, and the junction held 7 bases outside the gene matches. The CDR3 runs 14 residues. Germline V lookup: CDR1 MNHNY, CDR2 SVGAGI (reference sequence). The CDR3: CASSQRLAGPEQFF. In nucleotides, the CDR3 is TGTGCCAGCAGTCAAAGACTAGCGGGACCAGAGCAGTTCTTC.

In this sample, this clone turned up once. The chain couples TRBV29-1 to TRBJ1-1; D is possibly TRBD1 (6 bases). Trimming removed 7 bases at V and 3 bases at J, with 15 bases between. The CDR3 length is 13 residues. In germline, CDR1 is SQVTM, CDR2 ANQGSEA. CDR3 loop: CSAGTGGDTEAFF. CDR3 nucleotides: TGCAGCGCGGGTACGGGGGGCGACACTGAAGCTTTCTTT.

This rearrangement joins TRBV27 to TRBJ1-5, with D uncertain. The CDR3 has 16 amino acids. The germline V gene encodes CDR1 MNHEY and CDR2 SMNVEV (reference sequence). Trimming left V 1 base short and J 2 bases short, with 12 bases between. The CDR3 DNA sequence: TGTGCCAGCAGTTTATTGGAGAGGAAAGGCAATCAGCCCCAGCATTTT. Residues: CASSLLERKGNQPQHF.

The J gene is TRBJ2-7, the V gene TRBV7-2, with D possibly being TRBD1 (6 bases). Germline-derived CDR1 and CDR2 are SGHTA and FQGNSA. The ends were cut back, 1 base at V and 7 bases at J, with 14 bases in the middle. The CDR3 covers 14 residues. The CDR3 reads CASSLVRGEVEQYF. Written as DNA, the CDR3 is TGTGCCAGCAGCTTAGTCAGGGGAGAGGTGGAGCAGTACTTC.

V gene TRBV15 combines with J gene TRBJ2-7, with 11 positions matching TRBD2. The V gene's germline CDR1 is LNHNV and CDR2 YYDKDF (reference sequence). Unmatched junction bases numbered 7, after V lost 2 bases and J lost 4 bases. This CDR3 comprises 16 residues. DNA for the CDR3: TGTGCCACCAGCAGATCCCCCACTAGCGGGAGTTACGAGCAGTACTTC. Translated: CATSRSPTSGSYEQYF.

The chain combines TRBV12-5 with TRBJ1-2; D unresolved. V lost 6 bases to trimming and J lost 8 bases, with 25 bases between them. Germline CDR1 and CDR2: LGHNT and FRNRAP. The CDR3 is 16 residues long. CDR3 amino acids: CASGRPLLLVVAGYTF. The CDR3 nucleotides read TGTGCTAGTGGGCGGCCTCTCCTTCTGGTGGTAGCAGGCTACACCTTC.

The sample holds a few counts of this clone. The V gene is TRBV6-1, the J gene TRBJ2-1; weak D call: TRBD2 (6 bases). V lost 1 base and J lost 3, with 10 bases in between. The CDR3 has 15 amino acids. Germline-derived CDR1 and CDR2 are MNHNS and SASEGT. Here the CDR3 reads CASSEEGLYYNEQFF. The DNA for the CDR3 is TGTGCCAGCAGTGAAGAGGGACTGTACTACAATGAGCAGTTCTTC.

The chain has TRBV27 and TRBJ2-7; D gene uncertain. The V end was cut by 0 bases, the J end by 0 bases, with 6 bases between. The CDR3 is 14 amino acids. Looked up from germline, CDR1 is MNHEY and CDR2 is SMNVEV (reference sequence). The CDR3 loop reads CASSLSILSYEQYF. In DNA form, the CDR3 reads TGTGCCAGCAGTTTATCGATACTCTCCTACGAGCAGTACTTC.

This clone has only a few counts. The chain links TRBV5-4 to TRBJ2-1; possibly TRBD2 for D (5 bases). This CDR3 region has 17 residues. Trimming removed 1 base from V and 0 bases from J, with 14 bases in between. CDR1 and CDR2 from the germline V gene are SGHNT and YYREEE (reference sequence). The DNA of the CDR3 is TGTGCCAGCAGCTTGAGGTCCCTAGCCGTCTCCTACAATGAGCAGTTCTTC. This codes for CASSLRSLAVSYNEQFF.

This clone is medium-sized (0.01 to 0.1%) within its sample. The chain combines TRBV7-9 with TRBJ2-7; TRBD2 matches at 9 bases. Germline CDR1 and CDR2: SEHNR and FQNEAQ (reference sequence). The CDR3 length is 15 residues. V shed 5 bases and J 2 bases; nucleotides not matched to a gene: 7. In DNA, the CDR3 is TGTGCCAGCAGCCCCGGGACTAGCCCGCCCTACGAGCAGTACTTC. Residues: CASSPGTSPPYEQYF.

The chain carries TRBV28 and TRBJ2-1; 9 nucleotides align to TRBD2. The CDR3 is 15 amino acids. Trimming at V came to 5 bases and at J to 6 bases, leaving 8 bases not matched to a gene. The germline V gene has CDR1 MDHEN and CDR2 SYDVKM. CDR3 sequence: CASSPPAGGFNEQFF. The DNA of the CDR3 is TGTGCCAGCAGTCCCCCCGCGGGAGGGTTCAATGAGCAGTTCTTC.

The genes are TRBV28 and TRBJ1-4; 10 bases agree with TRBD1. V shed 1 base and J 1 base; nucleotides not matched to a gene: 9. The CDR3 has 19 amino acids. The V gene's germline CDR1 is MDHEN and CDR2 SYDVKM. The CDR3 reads CASSLSGVGQGKTNEKLFF. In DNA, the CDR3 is TGTGCCAGCAGTTTATCTGGGGTGGGACAGGGGAAAACTAATGAAAAACTGTTTTTT.

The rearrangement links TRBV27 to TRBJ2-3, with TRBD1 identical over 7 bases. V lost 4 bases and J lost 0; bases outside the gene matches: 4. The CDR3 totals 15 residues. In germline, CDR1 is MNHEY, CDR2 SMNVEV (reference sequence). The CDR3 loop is CASSSWDRSTDTQYF. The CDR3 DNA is TGTGCCAGCAGTTCATGGGACAGAAGCACAGATACGCAGTATTTT.

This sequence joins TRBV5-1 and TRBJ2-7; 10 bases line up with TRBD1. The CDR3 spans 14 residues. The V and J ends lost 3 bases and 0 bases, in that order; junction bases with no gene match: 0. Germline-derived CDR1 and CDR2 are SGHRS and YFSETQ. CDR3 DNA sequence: TGCGCCAGCAGCTGGACAGGGGGCTCCTACGAGCAGTACTTC. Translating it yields CASSWTGGSYEQYF.